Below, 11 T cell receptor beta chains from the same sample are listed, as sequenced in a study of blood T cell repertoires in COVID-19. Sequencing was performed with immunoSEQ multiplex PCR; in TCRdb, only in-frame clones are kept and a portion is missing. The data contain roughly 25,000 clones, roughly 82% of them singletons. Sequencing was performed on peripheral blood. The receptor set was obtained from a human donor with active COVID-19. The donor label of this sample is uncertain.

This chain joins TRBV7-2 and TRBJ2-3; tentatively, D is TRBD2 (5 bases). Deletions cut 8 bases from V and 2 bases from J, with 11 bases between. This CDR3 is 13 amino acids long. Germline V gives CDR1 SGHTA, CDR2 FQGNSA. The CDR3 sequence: CASDGRDTDTQYF. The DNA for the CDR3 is TGTGCCAGCGACGGACGGGACACAGATACGCAGTATTTT.

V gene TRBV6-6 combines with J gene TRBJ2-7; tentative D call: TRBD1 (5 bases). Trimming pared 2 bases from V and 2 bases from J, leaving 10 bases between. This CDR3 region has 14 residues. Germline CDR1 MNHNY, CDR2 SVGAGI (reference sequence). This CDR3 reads CASSYNTGAYEQYF. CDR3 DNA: TGTGCCAGCAGTTACAACACAGGTGCCTACGAGCAGTACTTC.

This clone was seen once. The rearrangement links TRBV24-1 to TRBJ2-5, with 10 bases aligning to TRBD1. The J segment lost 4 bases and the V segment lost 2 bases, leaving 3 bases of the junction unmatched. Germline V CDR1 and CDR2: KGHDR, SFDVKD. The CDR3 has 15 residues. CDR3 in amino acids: CATSDSGQGSETQYF. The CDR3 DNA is TGTGCCACCAGTGATTCGGGACAGGGGTCAGAGACCCAGTACTTC.

CDR3 protein: CASSQFDTKAEQYF. In nucleotides, the CDR3 is TGCGCCAGCAGCCAATTTGATACTAAGGCCGAGCAGTACTTC. The rearrangement joins TRBV4-1 to TRBJ2-7, with no clear D. This CDR3 is built from 14 residues. The germline CDR1 and CDR2 sequences are MGHRA and YSYEKL. Trimming cost V 2 bases and J 6 bases, with 14 bases left between them.

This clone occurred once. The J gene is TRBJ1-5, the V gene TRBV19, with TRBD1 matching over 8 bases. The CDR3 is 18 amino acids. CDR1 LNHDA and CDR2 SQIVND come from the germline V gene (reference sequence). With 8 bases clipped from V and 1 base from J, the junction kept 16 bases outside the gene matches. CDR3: CASRSQGGNSGSNQPQHF. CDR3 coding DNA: TGTGCCAGTCGATCACAGGGGGGAAATTCAGGAAGCAATCAGCCCCAGCATTTT.

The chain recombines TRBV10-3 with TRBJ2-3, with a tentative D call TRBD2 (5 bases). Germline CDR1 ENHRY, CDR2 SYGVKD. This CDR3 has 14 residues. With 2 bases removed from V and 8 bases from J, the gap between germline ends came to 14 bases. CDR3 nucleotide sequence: TGTGCCATCAGTGAGCCGCGCGCCAGCGGTACGCAGTATTTT. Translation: CAISEPRASGTQYF.

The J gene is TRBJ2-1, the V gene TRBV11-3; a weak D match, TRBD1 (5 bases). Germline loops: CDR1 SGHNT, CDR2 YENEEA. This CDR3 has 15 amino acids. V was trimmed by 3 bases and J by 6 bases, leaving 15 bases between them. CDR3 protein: CASSFGAGRVNEQFF. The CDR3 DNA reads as TGTGCCAGCAGCTTTGGGGCAGGTCGGGTCAATGAGCAGTTCTTC.

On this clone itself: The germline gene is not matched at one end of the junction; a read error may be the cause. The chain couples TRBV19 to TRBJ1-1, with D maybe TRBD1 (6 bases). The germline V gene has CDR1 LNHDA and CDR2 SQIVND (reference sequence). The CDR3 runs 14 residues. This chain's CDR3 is CASRLQPIGGVPSF. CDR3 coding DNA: TGTGCCAGTAGACTCCAGCCAATAGGGGGGGTGCCTAGCTTT.

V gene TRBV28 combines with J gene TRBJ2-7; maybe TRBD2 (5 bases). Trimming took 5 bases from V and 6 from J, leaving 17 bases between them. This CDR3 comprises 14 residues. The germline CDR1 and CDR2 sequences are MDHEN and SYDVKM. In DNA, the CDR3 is TGTGCCAGCAGTCTCCGAATACTAGTAGGCGAGCAGTACTTC. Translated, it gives CASSLRILVGEQYF.

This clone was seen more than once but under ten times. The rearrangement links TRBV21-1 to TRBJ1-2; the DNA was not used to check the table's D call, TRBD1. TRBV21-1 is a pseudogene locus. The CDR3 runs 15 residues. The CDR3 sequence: CASSRVYREGYGYTF. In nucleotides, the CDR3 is TGTGCCAGCAGCAGGGTGTACAGGGAAGGGTATGGCTACACCTTC.

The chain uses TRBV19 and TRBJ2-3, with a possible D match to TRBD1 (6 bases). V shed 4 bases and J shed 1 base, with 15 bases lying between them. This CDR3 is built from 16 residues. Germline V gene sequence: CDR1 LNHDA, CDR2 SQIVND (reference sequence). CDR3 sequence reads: CASSTRPGARTDTQYF. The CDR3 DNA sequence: TGTGCCAGTAGTACGCGTCCAGGGGCCCGCACAGATACGCAGTATTTT.